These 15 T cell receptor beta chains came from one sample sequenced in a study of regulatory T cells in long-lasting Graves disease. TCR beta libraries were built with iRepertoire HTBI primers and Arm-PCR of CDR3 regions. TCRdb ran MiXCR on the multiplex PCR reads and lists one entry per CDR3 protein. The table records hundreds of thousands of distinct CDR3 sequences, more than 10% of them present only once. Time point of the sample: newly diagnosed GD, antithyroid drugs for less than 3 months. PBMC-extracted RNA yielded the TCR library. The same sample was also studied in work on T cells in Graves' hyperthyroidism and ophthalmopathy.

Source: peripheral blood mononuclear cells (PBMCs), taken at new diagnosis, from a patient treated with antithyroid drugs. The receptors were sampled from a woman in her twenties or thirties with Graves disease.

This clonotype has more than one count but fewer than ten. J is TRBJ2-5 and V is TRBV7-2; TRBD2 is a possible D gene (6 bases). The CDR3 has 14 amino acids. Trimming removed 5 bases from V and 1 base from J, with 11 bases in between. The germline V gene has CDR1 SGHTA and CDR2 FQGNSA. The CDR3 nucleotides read TGTGCCAGCAGCCGCTACGGGGGCCAAGAGACCCAGTACTTC. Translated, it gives CASSRYGGQETQYF.

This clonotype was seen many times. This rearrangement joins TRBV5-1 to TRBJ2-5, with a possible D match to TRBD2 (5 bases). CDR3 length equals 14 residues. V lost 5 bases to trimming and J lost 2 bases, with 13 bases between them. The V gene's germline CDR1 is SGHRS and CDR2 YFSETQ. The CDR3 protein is CASSSGVGQETQYF. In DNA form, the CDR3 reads TGCGCCAGCAGTTCCGGGGTTGGACAAGAGACCCAGTACTTC.

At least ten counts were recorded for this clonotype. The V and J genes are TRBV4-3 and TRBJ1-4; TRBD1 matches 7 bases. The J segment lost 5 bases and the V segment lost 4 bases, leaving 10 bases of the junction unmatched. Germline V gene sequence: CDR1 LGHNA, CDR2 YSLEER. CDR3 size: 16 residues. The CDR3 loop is CASSRNPGTVNEKLFF. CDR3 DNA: TGCGCCAGCAGCCGCAATCCCGGGACAGTAAATGAAAAACTGTTTTTT.

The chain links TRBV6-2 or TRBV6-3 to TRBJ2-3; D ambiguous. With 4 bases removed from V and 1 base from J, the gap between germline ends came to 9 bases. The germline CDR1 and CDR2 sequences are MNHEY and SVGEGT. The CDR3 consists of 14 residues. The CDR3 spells CASSFGPGTDTQYF. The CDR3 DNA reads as TGTGCCAGCAGTTTTGGACCGGGCACAGATACGCAGTATTTT.

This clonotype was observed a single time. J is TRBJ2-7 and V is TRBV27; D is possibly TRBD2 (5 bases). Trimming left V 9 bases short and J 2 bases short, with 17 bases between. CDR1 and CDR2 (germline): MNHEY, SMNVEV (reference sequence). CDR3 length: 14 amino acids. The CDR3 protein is CARSGRTQTYEQYV. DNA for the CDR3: TGTGCCAGAAGTGGTAGGACTCAGACCTACGAGCAGTACGTC.

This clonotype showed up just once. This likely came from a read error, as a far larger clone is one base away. CDR3 region: CASSSGGLAGGPNTDTQYF. The CDR3 nucleotides read TGTGCCAGCAGCTCGGGAGGACTAGCGGGAGGGCCAAACACAGATACGCAGTATTTT. This chain links TRBV11-1 with TRBJ2-3, with 15 positions matching TRBD2. Germline CDR1 and CDR2: SGHAT and FQDESV (reference sequence). J gave up 2 bases and V 4 bases, and 10 bases lay outside the gene matches. The CDR3 consists of 19 residues.

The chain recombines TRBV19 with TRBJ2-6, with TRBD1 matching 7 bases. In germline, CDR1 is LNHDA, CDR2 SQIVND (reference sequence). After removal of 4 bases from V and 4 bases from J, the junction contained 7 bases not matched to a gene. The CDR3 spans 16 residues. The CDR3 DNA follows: TGTGCCAGTAGTACGGGACAGTTCTCGGGGGCCAACGTCCTGACTTTC. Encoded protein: CASSTGQFSGANVLTF.

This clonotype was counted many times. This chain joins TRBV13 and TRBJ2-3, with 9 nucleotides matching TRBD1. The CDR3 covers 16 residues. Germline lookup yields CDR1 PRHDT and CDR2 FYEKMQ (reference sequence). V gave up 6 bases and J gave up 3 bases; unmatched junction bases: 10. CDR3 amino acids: CASRDRDRVATDTQYF. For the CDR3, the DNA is TGTGCCAGCAGGGACCGGGACAGGGTAGCGACAGATACGCAGTATTTT.

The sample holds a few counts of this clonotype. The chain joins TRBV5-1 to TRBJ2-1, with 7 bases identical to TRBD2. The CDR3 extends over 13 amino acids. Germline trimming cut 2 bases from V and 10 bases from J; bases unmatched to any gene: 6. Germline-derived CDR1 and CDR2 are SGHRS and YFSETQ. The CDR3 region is CASSFSLADEQFF. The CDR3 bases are TGCGCCAGCAGCTTCAGTCTAGCGGACGAGCAGTTCTTC.

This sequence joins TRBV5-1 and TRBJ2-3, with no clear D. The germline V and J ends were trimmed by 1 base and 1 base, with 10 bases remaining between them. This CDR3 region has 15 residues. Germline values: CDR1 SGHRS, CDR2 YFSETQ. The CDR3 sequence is CASSLRGYGTDTQYF. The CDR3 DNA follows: TGCGCCAGCAGCTTGCGTGGTTACGGCACAGATACGCAGTATTTT.

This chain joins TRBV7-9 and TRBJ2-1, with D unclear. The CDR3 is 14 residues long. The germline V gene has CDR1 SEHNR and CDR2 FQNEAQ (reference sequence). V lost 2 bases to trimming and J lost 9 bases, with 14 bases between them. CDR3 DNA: TGTGCCAGCAGCTTAATCCAGAGTAAGGGTGAGCAGTTCTTC. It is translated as CASSLIQSKGEQFF.

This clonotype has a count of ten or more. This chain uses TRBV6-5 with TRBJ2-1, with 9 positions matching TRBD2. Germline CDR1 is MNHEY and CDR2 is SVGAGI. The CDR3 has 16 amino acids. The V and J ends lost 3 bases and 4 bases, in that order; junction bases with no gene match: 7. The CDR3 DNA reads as TGTGCCAGCAGTTATCTGCCTAGCGGGGATTACAATGAGCAGTTCTTC. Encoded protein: CASSYLPSGDYNEQFF.

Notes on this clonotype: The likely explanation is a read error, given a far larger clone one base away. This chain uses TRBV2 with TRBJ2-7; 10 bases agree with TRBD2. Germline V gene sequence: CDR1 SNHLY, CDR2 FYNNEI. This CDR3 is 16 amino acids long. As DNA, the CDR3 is TGTGCCAGCAGCCCGGCCAGCGGGAGGGACACCTACAAGCAGTACTTC. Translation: CASSPASGRDTYKQYF.

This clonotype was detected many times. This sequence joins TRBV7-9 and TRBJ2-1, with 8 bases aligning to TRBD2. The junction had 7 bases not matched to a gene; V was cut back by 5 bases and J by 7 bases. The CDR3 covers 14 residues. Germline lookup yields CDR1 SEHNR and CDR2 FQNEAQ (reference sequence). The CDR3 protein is CASSGYSGKNEQFF. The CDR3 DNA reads TGTGCCAGCAGCGGGTATAGCGGGAAGAATGAGCAGTTCTTC.

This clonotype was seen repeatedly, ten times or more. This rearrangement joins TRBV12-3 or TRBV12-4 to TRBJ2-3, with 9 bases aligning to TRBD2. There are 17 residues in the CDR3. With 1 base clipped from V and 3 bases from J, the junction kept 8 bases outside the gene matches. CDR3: CASSLGLAAPGTDTQYF. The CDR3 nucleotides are TGTGCCAGCAGTTTAGGACTAGCGGCCCCAGGGACAGATACGCAGTATTTT.